This TCR beta chain was captured by sequencing in a study of blood T cell repertoires in COVID-19. Turning to the study itself: Samples taken during acute and convalescent COVID-19 were collected in the United States, Italy and Spain. The cDNA or gDNA used as material had been derived from T cells, B-cell-depleted T cells, or PBMCs.

The table came from immunoSEQ multiplex PCR; TCRdb's copy has only in-frame clones and leaves some out. The sample includes about 200,000 clones, 70% to 90% seen only once; the top ten take over 15%. Per germline, CDR1 MNHEY and CDR2 SVGEGT. V was clipped by 2 bases and J by 2 bases; unmatched bases: 3. There are 14 residues in the CDR3. One Seattle source followed patients from active infection through their disease course. The source material was peripheral blood. The clonotype comes from a man in his fifties or sixties with COVID-19, enrolled during active disease. The J gene is TRBJ2-7, the V gene TRBV6-2 or TRBV6-3, with 7 positions matching TRBD1. CDR3 amino acids: CASSYPDRTYEQYF. As DNA, the CDR3 is TGTGCCAGCAGTTACCCGGACAGGACCTACGAGCAGTACTTC.